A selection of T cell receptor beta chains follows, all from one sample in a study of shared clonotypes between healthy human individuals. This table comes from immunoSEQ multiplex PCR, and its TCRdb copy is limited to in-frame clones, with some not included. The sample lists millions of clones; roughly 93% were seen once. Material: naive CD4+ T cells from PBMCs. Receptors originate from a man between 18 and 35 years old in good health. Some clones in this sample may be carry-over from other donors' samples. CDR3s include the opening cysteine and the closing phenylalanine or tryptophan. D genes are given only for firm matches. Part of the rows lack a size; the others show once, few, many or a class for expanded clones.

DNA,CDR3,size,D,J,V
TGTGCCAGCAACCGGGACGGCAGCTCTGGAAACACCATATATTTT,CASNRDGSSGNTIYF,once,NA,TRBJ1-3,TRBV6-1
TGTGCCAGCTCACCGGAGGAGGCAGATACGCAGTATTTT,CASSPEEADTQYF,NA,NA,TRBJ2-3,TRBV18
TGTGCCAGCAGTTTACAAGCCCCTAAGGGGGGAGGCTACACCTTC,CASSLQAPKGGGYTF,once,NA,TRBJ1-2,TRBV28
TGTGCCAGCAGCTTAAACGAGGGCCCGGCTTTCTTT,CASSLNEGPAFF,NA,NA,TRBJ1-1,TRBV7-9
TGTGCCAGCAGCCCACCAGGGACAGATACGCAGTATTTT,CASSPPGTDTQYF,NA,NA,TRBJ2-3,TRBV16
TGTGCCAGCAGCTCGAAAACCGGGACAGGGGAAGTCGAGCAGTACTTC,CASSSKTGTGEVEQYF,NA,TRBD1,TRBJ2-7,TRBV7-2
TGTGCCAGCAGTATGGCCTACGAGCAGTACTTC,CASSMAYEQYF,NA,NA,TRBJ2-7,TRBV7-8
TGTGCCAGCAGGATAAGGGGGCTCGGTGAAAAACTGTTTTTT,CASRIRGLGEKLFF,NA,TRBD1,TRBJ1-4,TRBV6-1
TGTGCCAGCAGTCTACAGGGGAACACTGAAGCTTTCTTT,CASSLQGNTEAFF,NA,NA,TRBJ1-1,TRBV28
TGTGCCAGCAGTGGCCAGTTGAACACTGAAGCTTTCTTT,CASSGQLNTEAFF,NA,NA,TRBJ1-1,TRBV6-1
TGTGCCAGCAGTCGACAGGGGGGCTGGAATGAGCAGTTCTTC,CASSRQGGWNEQFF,NA,TRBD1,TRBJ2-1,TRBV6-5
TGTGCCTGGAGAACCCTCGGACTAGCGGGAGGTGAGCAGTTCTTC,CAWRTLGLAGGEQFF,NA,TRBD2,TRBJ2-1,TRBV30
TGTGCCAGCAGCCAAGCGGATAGCTCCTACGAGCAGTACTTC,CASSQADSSYEQYF,NA,NA,TRBJ2-7,TRBV4-2
TGTGCCAGCACTTTGACTAGCGGTGCGGCCCAGTACTTC,CASTLTSGAAQYF,NA,TRBD2,TRBJ2-5,TRBV28
TGTGCCAGCGCAAACACAGATACGCAGTATTTT,CASANTDTQYF,NA,NA,TRBJ2-3,TRBV28
TGTGCCAGCAGTCTAGTGGGACTAGCGGGAGTTAACACCGGGGAGCTGTTTTTT,CASSLVGLAGVNTGELFF,NA,TRBD2,TRBJ2-2,TRBV27
TGCGCCAGCACCCCAGTTGCGGGAGTCGAGGAGCAGTACTTC,CASTPVAGVEEQYF,NA,TRBD2,TRBJ2-7,TRBV5-1
TGTGCCAGTAGTAGGGACAGGGCGAGTTACGAGCAGTACTTC,CASSRDRASYEQYF,once,TRBD1,TRBJ2-7,TRBV19
TGTGCCACCAGCAGAGAAACAGGGGGTAGAGAGACCCAGTACTTC,CATSRETGGRETQYF,NA,TRBD1,TRBJ2-5,TRBV15
TGTGCCAGCCGACAGGGAGGTGAGACCCAGTACTTC,CASRQGGETQYF,NA,NA,TRBJ2-5,TRBV2
TGCGCCAGCAGCCAAGATTCAGGGGTTGGGGAGACCCAGTACTTC,CASSQDSGVGETQYF,once,NA,TRBJ2-5,TRBV4-1
TGTGCCAGCAGCGAACCGGGACAGGTGTTCTACGAGCAGTACTTC,CASSEPGQVFYEQYF,NA,TRBD1,TRBJ2-7,TRBV6-6
TGTGCCAGCAGCTTAATGGGTAGGGCGAACACCGGGGAGCTGTTTTTT,CASSLMGRANTGELFF,NA,NA,TRBJ2-2,TRBV7-3
TGTGCCAGTAGGAGGGGAATAGCGACAGATACGCAGTATTTT,CASRRGIATDTQYF,NA,NA,TRBJ2-3,TRBV19
TGTGCCAGCAGTACCCTGGGGGGTACGAGGACTGAAGCTTTCTTT,CASSTLGGTRTEAFF,NA,NA,TRBJ1-1,TRBV28
TGTGCCAGCATTACAGAACACACAGATACGCAGTATTTT,CASITEHTDTQYF,NA,NA,TRBJ2-3,TRBV2
TGTGCCAGCTCACCGGGTGGCGCAGATACGCAGTATTTT,CASSPGGADTQYF,NA,NA,TRBJ2-3,TRBV18
TGTGCCAGCAGCCCCAGGACTAGCGGGGGGATTTACGAGCAGTACTTC,CASSPRTSGGIYEQYF,NA,TRBD2,TRBJ2-7,TRBV7-6
TGCGCCAGCAGCGGGACAGGGGGGGCGGATACGCAGTATTTT,CASSGTGGADTQYF,NA,TRBD1,TRBJ2-3,TRBV5-1
TGTGCCAGCCGGACAGGGACGGGTAGAACTGAAGCTTTCTTT,CASRTGTGRTEAFF,NA,TRBD1,TRBJ1-1,TRBV2
TGTGCCAGCAGTCCCCCCGTTAGGGATGAAGCTTTCTTT,CASSPPVRDEAFF,few,NA,TRBJ1-1,TRBV28
TGTGCCAGCAGCCCGGATATGGGTAGGTCGTACGAGCAGTACTTC,CASSPDMGRSYEQYF,NA,NA,TRBJ2-7,TRBV7-2
TGTGCCAGCAGCTTACAGGGATTCTACACAGATACGCAGTATTTT,CASSLQGFYTDTQYF,NA,NA,TRBJ2-3,TRBV21-1
TGCGCCAGCAGCCAATTTTCAGGGATCACGTCCTATGGCTACACCTTC,CASSQFSGITSYGYTF,NA,NA,TRBJ1-2,TRBV4-1
TGTGCCAGCAGTCGGGGCGACGGGAGAGAGACCCAGTACTTC,CASSRGDGRETQYF,NA,NA,TRBJ2-5,TRBV28
TGTGCCAGCAGCGTCCTCCCGGGACCATCCTACGAGCAGTACTTC,CASSVLPGPSYEQYF,once,NA,TRBJ2-7,TRBV7-2